This passage covers 10 T cell receptor beta chains from one sample sequenced in a study of T cells in Graves' hyperthyroidism and ophthalmopathy. The TCR beta CDR3 regions underwent amplification using RNA transcripts as the source. The HTBI primer set drove a first-round RT-PCR of the TCR CDR3. TCRdb itself ran the multiplex PCR reads through MiXCR, one entry per CDR3 protein. Counted here are more than 550,000 distinct CDR3 sequences, around a sixth occurring once; the ten biggest clones make up approximately 16%. Sequenced input: blood. These TCRs come from a woman between 50 and 59 years old with Graves' hyperthyroidism that later progressed to Graves' ophthalmopathy.

The chain couples TRBV2 to TRBJ1-5; a weak D match, TRBD1 (6 bases). The CDR3 totals 16 residues. Trimming stripped 6 bases from V and 3 bases from J, with 18 bases between. CDR1 and CDR2 (germline): SNHLY, FYNNEI. CDR3 loop: CASRRFTGTPNQPQHF. CDR3 bases: TGTGCCAGCAGACGATTTACCGGGACACCCAATCAGCCCCAGCATTTT.

The rearrangement joins TRBV12-3 or TRBV12-4 to TRBJ1-4, with a possible D match to TRBD1 (5 bases). With 6 bases removed from V and 5 bases from J, the gap between germline ends came to 16 bases. This CDR3 is 15 amino acids long. DNA of the CDR3: TGTGCCAGCAGGGTAGATGGGACCGTGAATGAAAAACTGTTTTTT. Its translation: CASRVDGTVNEKLFF.

This clonotype was detected only once. The V and J genes are TRBV6-5 and TRBJ1-3; D perhaps matches TRBD1 (5 bases). The CDR3 runs to 20 residues. The V end lost 0 bases, the J end lost 0 bases, and 21 bases lay between the germline ends. CDR1 and CDR2 (germline): MNHEY, SVGAGI. CDR3 nucleotide sequence: TGTGCCAGCAGTTACTCGGAGTCAGGGTGGCAGGGAAACTCTGGAAACACCATATATTTT. Amino acids: CASSYSESGWQGNSGNTIYF.

This clonotype was counted at least ten times. V gene TRBV11-2 combines with J gene TRBJ2-1, with TRBD2 matching 14 bases. The germline V gene encodes CDR1 SGHAT and CDR2 FQNNGV. Trimming cost V 0 bases and J 10 bases; bases outside gene matches: 5. The CDR3 sequence is 16 residues long. In nucleotides, the CDR3 is TGTGCCAGCAGCTTAGACGGGACTAGCGGGGGAGGGGAGCAGTTCTTC. Its protein is CASSLDGTSGGGEQFF.

The V gene is TRBV12-3 or TRBV12-4, the J gene TRBJ1-2; no firm D call. The germline V and J ends were trimmed by 10 bases and 8 bases, with 17 bases remaining between them. The CDR3 contains 12 residues. The CDR3 region is CATAPIWNGYTF. The CDR3 DNA is TGTGCCACCGCACCAATATGGAACGGCTACACCTTC.

The chain carries TRBV29-1 and TRBJ1-1; D unresolved. Trimming took off 4 bases at V and 0 bases at J, with 12 bases between the two ends. Germline CDR1 SQVTM, CDR2 ANQGSEA. The CDR3 covers 14 residues. CDR3 protein: CSVVKTGLNTEAFF. The CDR3 nucleotides are TGCAGCGTTGTTAAAACCGGGTTGAACACTGAAGCTTTCTTT.

In this sample, this clonotype turned up many times. The chain recombines TRBV29-1 with TRBJ2-3; D may be TRBD2 (6 bases). The CDR3 loop spans 12 amino acids. V was shortened by 0 bases and J by 8 bases, with 9 bases between the two germline ends. Germline assignment: CDR1 SQVTM and CDR2 ANQGSEA. The chain's CDR3 is CSVEEAGLTQYF. CDR3 nucleotides: TGCAGCGTTGAAGAAGCGGGTCTTACGCAGTATTTT.

The rearrangement joins TRBV9 to TRBJ2-2; 11 bases fit TRBD2. V trimming: 4 bases; J trimming: 0 bases; junction bases outside the gene matches: 8. This CDR3 is built from 18 residues. Germline V gene sequence: CDR1 SGDLS, CDR2 YYNGEE. CDR3 amino acids: CASSILAGGYANTGELFF. The DNA of the CDR3 is TGTGCCAGCAGCATCCTAGCGGGGGGCTACGCGAACACCGGGGAGCTGTTTTTT.

The chain has TRBV5-6 and TRBJ2-2; 8 bases are shared with TRBD2. The CDR3 is 19 amino acids. Germline assignment: CDR1 SGHDT and CDR2 YYEEEE. V shed 0 bases, J shed 4 bases, and the junction held 14 bases outside the gene matches. This chain's CDR3 is CASSLAIGRLARVTGELFF. DNA for the CDR3: TGTGCCAGCAGCTTGGCCATCGGCCGACTAGCGAGGGTCACCGGGGAGCTGTTTTTT. The whole variable domain, filled in from reference TRBV5-6 and TRBJ2-2, reads DAGVTQSPTHLIKTRGQQVTLRCSPKSGHDTVSWYQQALGQGPQFIFQYYEEEERQRGNFPDRFSGHQFPNYSSELNVNALLLGDSALYLCASSLAIGRLARVTGELFFGEGSRLTVL.

In its sample, this clonotype was seen many times. The V call is TRBV12-3 or TRBV12-4, the J call TRBJ2-5, with 7 positions matching TRBD2. CDR3 length equals 15 residues. V dropped 3 bases and J dropped 5; count of bases not matched to a gene: 9. CDR3: CASSLGTAGVETQYF. Written as DNA, the CDR3 is TGTGCCAGCAGTTTGGGGACGGCGGGGGTTGAGACCCAGTACTTC.